Shown below are 5 T cell receptor beta chains from a single sample sequenced in a study of T cell repertoires in ileal Crohn's disease. TCRdb keeps only in-frame clones here, not all; method: immunoSEQ multiplex PCR. Here the sample spans about 12,000 clones, around 77% being singletons. The sample taken for sequencing was ileal tissue. Receptors were obtained from an adult with Crohn's disease.

The V gene is TRBV2, the J gene TRBJ2-6; no clear D. V dropped 7 bases and J dropped 0 bases, with 13 bases sitting between them. This CDR3 is built from 16 residues. CDR1 and CDR2 (germline): SNHLY, FYNNEI. CDR3 DNA: TGTGCCAGCACTTTAAGCCAGGCCTCTGGGGCCAACGTCCTGACTTTC. It translates to CASTLSQASGANVLTF. Full variable domain (rest looked up from reference TRBV2 and TRBJ2-6): EPEVTQTPSHQVTQMGQEVILRCVPISNHLYFYWYRQILGQKVEFLVSFYNNEISEKSEIFDDQFSVERPDGSNFTLKIRSTKLEDSAMYFCASTLSQASGANVLTFGAGSRLTVL.

The chain recombines TRBV10-2 with TRBJ2-5; 10 bases are shared with TRBD1. Looked up from germline, CDR1 is WSHSY and CDR2 is SAAADI. The CDR3 length is 16 residues. The V gene end was trimmed by 2 bases and the J gene end by 4 bases; junction bases not matched to a gene: 7. CDR3 protein: CASSEPDRGRLETQYF. In nucleotides, the CDR3 is TGCGCCAGCAGTGAGCCGGACAGGGGGAGACTAGAGACCCAGTACTTC.

This chain links TRBV5-4 with TRBJ2-2, with TRBD2 identical over 7 bases. V shed 0 bases and J 4 bases; nucleotides not matched to a gene: 9. Germline lookup yields CDR1 SGHNT and CDR2 YYREEE (reference sequence). The length of the CDR3 is 17 residues. CDR3 DNA sequence: TGTGCCAGCAGCTTGGCCGGGAGGCCCCGGGGCACCGGGGAGCTGTTTTTT. Its protein product is CASSLAGRPRGTGELFF.

The chain carries TRBV5-1 and TRBJ1-1; D perhaps matches TRBD1 (6 bases). The CDR3 totals 16 residues. The germline V gene encodes CDR1 SGHRS and CDR2 YFSETQ. Deletions cut 0 bases from V and 3 bases from J, with 15 bases between. The CDR3: CASSLEPGAGYTEAFF. The CDR3 DNA sequence: TGCGCCAGCAGCTTGGAGCCAGGGGCAGGTTACACTGAAGCTTTCTTT.

This clone came up once. The V and J genes are TRBV4-1 and TRBJ2-5; 12 nucleotides line up with TRBD2. Losses at the gene ends were 0 bases for V and 5 bases for J; bases not matched to a gene: 10. The CDR3 runs 18 residues. The germline V gene encodes CDR1 MGHRA and CDR2 YSYEKL. This CDR3 is CASSQEWASGGARETQYF. The CDR3 DNA sequence: TGCGCCAGCAGCCAAGAGTGGGCTAGCGGGGGGGCCCGGGAGACCCAGTACTTC.